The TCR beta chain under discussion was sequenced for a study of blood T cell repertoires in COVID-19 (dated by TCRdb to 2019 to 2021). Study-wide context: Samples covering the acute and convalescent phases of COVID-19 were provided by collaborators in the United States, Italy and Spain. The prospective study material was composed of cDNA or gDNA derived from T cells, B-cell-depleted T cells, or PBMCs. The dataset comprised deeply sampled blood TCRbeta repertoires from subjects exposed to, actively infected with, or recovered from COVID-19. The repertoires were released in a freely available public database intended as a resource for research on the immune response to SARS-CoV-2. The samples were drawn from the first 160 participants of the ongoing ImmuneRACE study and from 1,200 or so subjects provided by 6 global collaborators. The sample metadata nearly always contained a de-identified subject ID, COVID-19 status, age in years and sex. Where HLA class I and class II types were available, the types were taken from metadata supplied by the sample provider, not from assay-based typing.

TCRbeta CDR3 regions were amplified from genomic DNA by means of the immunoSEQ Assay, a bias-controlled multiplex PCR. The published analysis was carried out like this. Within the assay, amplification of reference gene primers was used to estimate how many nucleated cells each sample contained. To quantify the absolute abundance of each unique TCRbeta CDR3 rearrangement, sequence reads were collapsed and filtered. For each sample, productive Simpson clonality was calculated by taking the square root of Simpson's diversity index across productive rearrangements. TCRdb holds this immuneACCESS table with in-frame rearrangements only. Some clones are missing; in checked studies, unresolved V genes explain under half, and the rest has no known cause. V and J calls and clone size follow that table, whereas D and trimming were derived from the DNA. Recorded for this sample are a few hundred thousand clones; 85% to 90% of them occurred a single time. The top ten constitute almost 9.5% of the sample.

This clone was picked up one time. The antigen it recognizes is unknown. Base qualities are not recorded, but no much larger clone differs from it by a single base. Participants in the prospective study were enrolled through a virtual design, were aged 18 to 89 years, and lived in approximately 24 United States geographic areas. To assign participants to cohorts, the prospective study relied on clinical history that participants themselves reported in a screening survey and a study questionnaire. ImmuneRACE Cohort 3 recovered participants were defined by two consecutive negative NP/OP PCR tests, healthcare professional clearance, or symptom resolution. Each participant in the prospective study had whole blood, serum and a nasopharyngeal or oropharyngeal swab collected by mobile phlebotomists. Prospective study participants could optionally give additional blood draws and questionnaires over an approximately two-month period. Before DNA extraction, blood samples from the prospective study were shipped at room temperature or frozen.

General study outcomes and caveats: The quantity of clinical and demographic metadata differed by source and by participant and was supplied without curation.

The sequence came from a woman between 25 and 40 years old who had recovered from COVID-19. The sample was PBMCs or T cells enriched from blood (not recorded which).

The DNA sequence reads TGTGCCAGCAGCCGAAAAGGGGGCTCTGGGGCCAACGTCCTGACTTTC. Its coded protein is CASSRKGGSGANVLTF. The chain couples TRBV5-4 to TRBJ2-6, with a weak D call of TRBD1 (6 bases match). Deletion took 4 bases off V and 0 bases off J, with a span of 11 bases between the germline ends. The cysteine opens and the phenylalanine closes a CDR3 of 16 amino acids. Here the CDR3 DNA is all that survives: 48 bases in frame from base 1. Via the germline V gene (reference sequence), CDR1 is SGHNT and CDR2 YYREEE.